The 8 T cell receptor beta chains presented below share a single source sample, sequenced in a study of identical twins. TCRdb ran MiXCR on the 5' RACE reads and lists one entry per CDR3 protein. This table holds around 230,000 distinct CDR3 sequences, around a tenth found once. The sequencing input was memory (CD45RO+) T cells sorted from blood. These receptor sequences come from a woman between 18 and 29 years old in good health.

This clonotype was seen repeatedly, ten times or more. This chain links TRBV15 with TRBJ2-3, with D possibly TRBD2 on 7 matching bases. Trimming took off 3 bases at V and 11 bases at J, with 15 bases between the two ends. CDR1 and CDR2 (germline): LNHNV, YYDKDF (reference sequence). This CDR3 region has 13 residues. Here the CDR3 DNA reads TGTGCCACCAGCAGCACCCAGGGGAGGGGGCAGTATTTT. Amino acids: CATSSTQGRGQYF. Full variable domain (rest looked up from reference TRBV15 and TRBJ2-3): DAMVIQNPRYQVTQFGKPVTLSCSQTLNHNVMYWYQQKSSQAPKLLFHYYDKDFNNEADTPDNFQSRRPNTSFCFLDIRSPGLGDTAMYLCATSSTQGRGQYFGPGTRLTVL.

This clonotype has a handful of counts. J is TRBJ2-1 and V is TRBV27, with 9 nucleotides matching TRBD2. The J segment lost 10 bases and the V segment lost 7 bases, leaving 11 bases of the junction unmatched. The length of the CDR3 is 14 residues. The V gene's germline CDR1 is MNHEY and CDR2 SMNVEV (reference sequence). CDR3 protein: CASKQAGGSGEQFF. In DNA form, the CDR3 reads TGTGCCAGCAAACAAGCGGGGGGATCAGGGGAGCAGTTCTTC.

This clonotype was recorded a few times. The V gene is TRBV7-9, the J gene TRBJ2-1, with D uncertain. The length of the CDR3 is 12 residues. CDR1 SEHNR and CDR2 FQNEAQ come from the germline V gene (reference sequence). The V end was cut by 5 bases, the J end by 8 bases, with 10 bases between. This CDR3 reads CASSLHGDEQFF. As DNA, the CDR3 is TGTGCCAGCAGCCTACATGGTGATGAGCAGTTCTTC.

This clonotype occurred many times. CDR3 amino acids: CASSVGGTYEQYF. The CDR3 coding sequence is TGTGCCAGCAGTGTGGGGGGCACCTACGAGCAGTACTTC. The genes are TRBV12-3 or TRBV12-4 and TRBJ2-7, with D perhaps given as TRBD1 or TRBD2 (6 bases each). There are 13 residues in the CDR3. V dropped 5 bases and J dropped 2 bases, with 10 bases sitting between them.

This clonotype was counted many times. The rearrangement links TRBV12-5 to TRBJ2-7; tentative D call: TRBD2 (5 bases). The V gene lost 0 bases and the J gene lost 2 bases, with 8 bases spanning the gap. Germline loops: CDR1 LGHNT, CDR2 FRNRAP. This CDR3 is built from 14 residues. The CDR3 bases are TGTGCTAGTGGTTTGGTAGGGCGGGCCTACGAGCAGTACTTC. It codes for CASGLVGRAYEQYF.

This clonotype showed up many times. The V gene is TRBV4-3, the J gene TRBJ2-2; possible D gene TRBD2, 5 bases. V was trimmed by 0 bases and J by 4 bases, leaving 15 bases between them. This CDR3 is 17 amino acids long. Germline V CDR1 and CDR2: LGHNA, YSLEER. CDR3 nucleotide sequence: TGCGCCAGCAGCCAAGATCTACGGGGTACGAGCACCGGGGAGCTGTTTTTT. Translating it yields CASSQDLRGTSTGELFF.

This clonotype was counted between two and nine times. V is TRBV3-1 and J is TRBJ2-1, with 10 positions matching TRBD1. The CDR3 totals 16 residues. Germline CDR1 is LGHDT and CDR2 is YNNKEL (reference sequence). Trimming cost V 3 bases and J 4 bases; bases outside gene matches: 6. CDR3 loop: CASSQRGTGEYNEQFF. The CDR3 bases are TGTGCCAGCAGCCAGCGAGGGACAGGGGAATACAATGAGCAGTTCTTC.

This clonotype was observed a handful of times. In DNA form, the CDR3 reads TGTGCCAGCAGTTTTAGTCGAGGGTACAATGAGCAGTTCTTC. It is translated as CASSFSRGYNEQFF. The chain employs TRBV12-3 or TRBV12-4 and TRBJ2-1, with D possibly TRBD2 on 5 matching bases. The CDR3 has 14 residues. V lost 3 bases, J lost 4 bases, and 10 bases lay in between.